This T cell receptor (beta chain) came from a study of T cell clonotyping in hematopoietic cell transplantation. Overall study context: Recipients' pretransplant samples followed cytoreduction.

Sequencing used immunoSEQ multiplex PCR; TCRdb keeps in-frame clones, though not all of them. This table holds some 35,000 clones, 85% to 95% found once. Looked up from germline, CDR1 is MNHEY and CDR2 is SVGAGI. The CDR3 has 15 amino acids. V dropped 6 bases and J dropped 0 bases, with 9 bases sitting between them. The time point is: recipient sample about 28 days before transplant, after cytoreduction. Recipients were bled about 28 days pretransplant and at posttransplant days 30, 100, 180. The clonotype originates from a man aged 40-55 years with chronic myeloid leukemia. Some clones in this sample may be carry-over from other donors' samples. This sequence joins TRBV6-5 and TRBJ2-6; D is undetermined. Sample: peripheral blood mononuclear cells, taken before stem cell transplant. For the CDR3, the DNA is TGTGCCAGCAGCCGAAAGGCCTCTGGGGCCAACGTCCTGACTTTC. Translated, it gives CASSRKASGANVLTF.